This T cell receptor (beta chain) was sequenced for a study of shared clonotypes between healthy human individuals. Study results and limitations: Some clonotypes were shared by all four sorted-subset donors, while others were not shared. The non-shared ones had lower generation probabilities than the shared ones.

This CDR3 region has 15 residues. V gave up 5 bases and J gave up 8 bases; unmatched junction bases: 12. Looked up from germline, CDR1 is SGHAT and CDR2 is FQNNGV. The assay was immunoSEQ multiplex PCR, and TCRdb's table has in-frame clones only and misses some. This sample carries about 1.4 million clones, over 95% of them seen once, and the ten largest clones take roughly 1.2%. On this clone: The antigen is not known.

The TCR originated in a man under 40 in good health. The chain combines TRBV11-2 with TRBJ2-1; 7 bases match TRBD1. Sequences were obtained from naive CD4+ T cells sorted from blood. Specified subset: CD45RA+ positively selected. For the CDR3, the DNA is TGTGCCAGCAGCCTCGACAGGGTGGTCAGAGATGAGCAGTTCTTC. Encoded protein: CASSLDRVVRDEQFF.